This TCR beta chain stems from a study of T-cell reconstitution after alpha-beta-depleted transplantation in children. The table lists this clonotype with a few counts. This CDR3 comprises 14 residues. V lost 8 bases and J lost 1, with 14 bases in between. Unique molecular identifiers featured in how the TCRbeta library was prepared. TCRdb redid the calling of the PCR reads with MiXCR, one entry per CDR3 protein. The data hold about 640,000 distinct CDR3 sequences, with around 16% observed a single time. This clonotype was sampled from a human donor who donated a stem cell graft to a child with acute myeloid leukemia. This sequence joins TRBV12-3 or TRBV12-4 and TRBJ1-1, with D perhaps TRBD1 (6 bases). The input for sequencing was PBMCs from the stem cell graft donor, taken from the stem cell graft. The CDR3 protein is CASALTGPNTEAFF. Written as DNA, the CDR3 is TGTGCCAGCGCCCTTACAGGGCCGAACACTGAAGCTTTCTTT.